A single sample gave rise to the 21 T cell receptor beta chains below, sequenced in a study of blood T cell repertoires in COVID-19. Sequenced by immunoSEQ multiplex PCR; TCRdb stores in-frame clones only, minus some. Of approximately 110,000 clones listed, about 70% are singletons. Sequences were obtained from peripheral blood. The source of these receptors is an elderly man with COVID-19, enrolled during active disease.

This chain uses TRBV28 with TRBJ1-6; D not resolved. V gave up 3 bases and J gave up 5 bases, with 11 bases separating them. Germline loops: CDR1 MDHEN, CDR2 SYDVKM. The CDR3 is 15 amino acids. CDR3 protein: CASSFLSRDNSPLHF. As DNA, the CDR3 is TGTGCCAGCAGTTTCTTATCACGGGATAATTCACCCCTCCACTTT.

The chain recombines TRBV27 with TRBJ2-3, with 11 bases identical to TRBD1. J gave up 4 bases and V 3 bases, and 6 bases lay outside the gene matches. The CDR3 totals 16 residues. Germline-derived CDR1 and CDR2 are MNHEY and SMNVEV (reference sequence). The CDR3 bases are TGTGCCAGCAGTTTCCCCGGGACAGGGGGTGCAGATACGCAGTATTTT. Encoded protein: CASSFPGTGGADTQYF.

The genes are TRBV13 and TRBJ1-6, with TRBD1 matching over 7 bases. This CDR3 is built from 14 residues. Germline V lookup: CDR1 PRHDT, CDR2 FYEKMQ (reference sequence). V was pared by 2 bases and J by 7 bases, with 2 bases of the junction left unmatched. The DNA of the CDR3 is TGTGCCAGCAGCTTAACAGGGGACAATTCACCCCTCCACTTT. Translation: CASSLTGDNSPLHF.

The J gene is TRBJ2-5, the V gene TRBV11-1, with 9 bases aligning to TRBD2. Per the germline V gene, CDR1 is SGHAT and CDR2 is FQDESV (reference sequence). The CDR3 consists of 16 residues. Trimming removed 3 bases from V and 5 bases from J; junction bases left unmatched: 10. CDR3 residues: CASSLREGSPGETQYF. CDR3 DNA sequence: TGTGCCAGCAGCTTGCGGGAGGGCTCACCCGGGGAGACCCAGTACTTC.

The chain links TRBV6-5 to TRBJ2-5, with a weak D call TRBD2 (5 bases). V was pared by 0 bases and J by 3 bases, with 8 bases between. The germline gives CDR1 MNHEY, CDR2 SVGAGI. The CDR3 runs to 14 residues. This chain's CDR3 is CASSYSRAEETQYF. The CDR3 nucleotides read TGTGCCAGCAGTTACTCGAGGGCAGAAGAGACCCAGTACTTC.

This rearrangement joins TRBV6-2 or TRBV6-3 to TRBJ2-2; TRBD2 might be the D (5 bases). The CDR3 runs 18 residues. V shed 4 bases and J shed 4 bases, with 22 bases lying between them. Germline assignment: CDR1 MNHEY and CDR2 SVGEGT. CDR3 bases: TGTGCCAGCAGTTGGTCTTCCGGGAATCCGGGTCCCACCGGGGAGCTGTTTTTT. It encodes CASSWSSGNPGPTGELFF.

This CDR3 reads CASSKRSSPSPYGYTF. As DNA, the CDR3 is TGTGCCAGCAGCAAGCGGTCAAGTCCATCCCCCTATGGCTACACCTTC. The gene calls are TRBV21-1 and TRBJ1-2. TRBV21-1 has pseudogene status. The CDR3 covers 16 residues.

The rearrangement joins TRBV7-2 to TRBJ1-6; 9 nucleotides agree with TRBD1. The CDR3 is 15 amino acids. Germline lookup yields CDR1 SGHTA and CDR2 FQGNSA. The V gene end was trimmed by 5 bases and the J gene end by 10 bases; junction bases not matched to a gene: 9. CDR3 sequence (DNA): TGTGCCAGCAGCATTTGGACAGGGGCAGGGTCACCCCTCCACTTT. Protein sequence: CASSIWTGAGSPLHF.

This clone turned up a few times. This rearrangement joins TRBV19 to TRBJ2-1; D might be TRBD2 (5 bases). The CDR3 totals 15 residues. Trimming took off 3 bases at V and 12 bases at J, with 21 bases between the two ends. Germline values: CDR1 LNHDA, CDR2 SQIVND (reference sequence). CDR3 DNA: TGTGCCAGTAGTATGGGGTGGACTTCCGAACGGGGGCAGTTCTTC. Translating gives CASSMGWTSERGQFF.

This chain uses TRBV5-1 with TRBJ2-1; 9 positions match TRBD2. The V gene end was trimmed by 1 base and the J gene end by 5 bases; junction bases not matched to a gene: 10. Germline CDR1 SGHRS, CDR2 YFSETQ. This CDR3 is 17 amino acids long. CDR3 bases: TGCGCCAGCAGCTTGATCGCTTGGGCGGGAGGGAACAATGAGCAGTTCTTC. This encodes CASSLIAWAGGNNEQFF.

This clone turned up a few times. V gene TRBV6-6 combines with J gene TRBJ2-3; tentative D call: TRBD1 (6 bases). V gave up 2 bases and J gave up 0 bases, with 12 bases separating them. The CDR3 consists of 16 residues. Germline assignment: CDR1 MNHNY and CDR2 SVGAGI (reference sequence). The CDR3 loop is CASSYVPQGSTDTQYF. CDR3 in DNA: TGTGCCAGCAGTTACGTTCCCCAGGGGAGCACAGATACGCAGTATTTT.

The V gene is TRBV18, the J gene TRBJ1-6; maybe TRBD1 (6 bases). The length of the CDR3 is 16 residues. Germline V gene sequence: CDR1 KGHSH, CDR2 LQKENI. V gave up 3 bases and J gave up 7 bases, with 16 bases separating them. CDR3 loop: CASSPASGARNSPLHF. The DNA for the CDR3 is TGTGCCAGCTCACCGGCATCAGGGGCGAGGAATTCACCCCTCCACTTT.

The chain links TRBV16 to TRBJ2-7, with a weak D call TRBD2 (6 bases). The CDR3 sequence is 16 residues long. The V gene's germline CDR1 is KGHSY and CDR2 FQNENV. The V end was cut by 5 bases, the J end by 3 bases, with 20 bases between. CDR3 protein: CASSNGGAQQFYEQYF. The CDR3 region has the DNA TGTGCCAGCAGCAACGGCGGGGCCCAACAATTCTACGAGCAGTACTTC.

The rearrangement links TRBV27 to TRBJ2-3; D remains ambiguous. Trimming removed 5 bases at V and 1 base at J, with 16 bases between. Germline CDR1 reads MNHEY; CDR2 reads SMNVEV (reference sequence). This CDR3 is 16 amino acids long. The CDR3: CASSSPGSYGTDTQYF. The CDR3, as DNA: TGTGCCAGCAGTAGCCCGGGTAGCTATGGCACAGATACGCAGTATTTT.

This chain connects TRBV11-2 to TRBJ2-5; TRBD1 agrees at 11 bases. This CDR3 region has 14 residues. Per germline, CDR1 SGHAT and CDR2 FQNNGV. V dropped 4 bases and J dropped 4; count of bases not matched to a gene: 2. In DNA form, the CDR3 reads TGTGCCAGCAGCTCGGACAGGGGGCGAGAGACCCAGTACTTC. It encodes CASSSDRGRETQYF.

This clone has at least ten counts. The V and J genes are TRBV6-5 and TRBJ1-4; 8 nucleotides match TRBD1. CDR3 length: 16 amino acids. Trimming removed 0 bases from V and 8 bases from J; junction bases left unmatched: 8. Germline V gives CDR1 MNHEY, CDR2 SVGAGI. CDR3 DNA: TGTGCCAGCAGTTACTCGACAGGGGTTTTGGGAGAAAAACTGTTTTTT. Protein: CASSYSTGVLGEKLFF.

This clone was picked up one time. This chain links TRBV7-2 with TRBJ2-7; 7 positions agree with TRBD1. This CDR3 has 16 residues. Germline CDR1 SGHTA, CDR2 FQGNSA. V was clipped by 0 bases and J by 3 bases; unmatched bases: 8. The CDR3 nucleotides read TGTGCCAGCAGCTTAGCCTCCGGGACAGCGTTCTACGAGCAGTACTTC. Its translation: CASSLASGTAFYEQYF.

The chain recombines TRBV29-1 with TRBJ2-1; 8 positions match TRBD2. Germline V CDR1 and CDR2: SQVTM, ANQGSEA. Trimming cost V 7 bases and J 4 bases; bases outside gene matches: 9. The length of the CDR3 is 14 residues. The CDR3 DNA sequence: TGCAGCGCCCAGTTCAAGCGGGAGTACAATGAGCAGTTCTTC. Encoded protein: CSAQFKREYNEQFF.

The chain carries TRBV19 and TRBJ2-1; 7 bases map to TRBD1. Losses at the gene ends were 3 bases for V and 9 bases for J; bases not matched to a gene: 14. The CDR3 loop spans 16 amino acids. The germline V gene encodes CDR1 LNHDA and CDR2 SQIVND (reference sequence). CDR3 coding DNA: TGTGCCAGTAGTATCATGCACAGGGGCATCGCGGGTGAGCAGTTCTTC. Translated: CASSIMHRGIAGEQFF.

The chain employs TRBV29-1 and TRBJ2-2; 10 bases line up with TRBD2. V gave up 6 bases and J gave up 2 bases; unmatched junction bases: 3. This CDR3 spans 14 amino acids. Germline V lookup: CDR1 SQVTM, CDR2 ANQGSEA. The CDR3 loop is CSVGLAANTGELFF. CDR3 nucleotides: TGCAGCGTCGGACTAGCGGCTAACACCGGGGAGCTGTTTTTT.

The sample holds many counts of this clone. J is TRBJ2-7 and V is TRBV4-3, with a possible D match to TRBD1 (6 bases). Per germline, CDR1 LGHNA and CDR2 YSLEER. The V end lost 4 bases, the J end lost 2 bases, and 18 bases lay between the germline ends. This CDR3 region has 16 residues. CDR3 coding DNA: TGCGCCAGCAGCCCTGCGCATCCACAGGGAACCTACGAGCAGTACTTC. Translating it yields CASSPAHPQGTYEQYF.